This T cell receptor beta chain was obtained from a study of CD8 T cells in Susac syndrome. Study-wide context: The sequenced Susac syndrome patients comprised five or six with active disease and eight in remission.

A remark on this clonotype: Its antigen is undetermined.

The RNA, 0.5 to 1 ug, was put through reverse transcription using random hexamers. TCRdb reanalysed the immunoSEQ multiplex PCR reads using MiXCR and keeps one entry per CDR3 protein. The sample carries around 100,000 distinct CDR3 sequences, roughly 96% recorded once. Study-level findings and limits: The number of Susac-specific public clones found was around 16 in total CD8+ repertoires and 4 to 6 in CD8+ TEMRA repertoires.

The CDR3 extends over 12 amino acids. J was trimmed by 7 bases and V by 2 bases; bases with no gene match: 1. Germline CDR1 MNHEY, CDR2 SMNVEV (reference sequence). This receptor was taken from a human donor with Susac syndrome. The V call is TRBV27, the J call TRBJ2-7; 8 bases agree with TRBD2. Sequencing input: CD8+ T cells from PBMCs. The DNA for the CDR3 is TGTGCCAGCAGTTTAGTAGCGGGGGAGCAGTACTTC. Protein product: CASSLVAGEQYF.